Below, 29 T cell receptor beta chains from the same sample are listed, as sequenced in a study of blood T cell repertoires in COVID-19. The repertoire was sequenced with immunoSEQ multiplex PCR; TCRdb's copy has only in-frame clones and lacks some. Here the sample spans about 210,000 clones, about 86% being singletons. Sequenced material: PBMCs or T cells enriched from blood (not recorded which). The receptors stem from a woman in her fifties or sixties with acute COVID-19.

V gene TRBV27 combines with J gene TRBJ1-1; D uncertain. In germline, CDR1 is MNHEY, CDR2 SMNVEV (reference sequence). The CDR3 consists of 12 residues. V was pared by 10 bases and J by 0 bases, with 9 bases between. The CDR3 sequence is CATGRVNTEAFF. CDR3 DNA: TGTGCCACGGGGAGGGTGAACACTGAAGCTTTCTTT.

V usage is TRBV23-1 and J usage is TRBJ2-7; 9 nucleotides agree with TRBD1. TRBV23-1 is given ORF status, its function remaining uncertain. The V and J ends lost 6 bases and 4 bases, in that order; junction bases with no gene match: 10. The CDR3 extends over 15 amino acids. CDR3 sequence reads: CASSHRDRVFYEQYF. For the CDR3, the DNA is TGCGCCAGCAGCCACCGGGACAGGGTTTTTTACGAGCAGTACTTC.

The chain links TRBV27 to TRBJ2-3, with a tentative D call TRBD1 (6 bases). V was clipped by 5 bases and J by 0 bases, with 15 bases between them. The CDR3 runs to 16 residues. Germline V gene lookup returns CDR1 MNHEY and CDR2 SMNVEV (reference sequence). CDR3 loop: CASSPAGVRSTDTQYF. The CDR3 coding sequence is TGTGCCAGCAGTCCAGCAGGGGTACGGAGCACAGATACGCAGTATTTT.

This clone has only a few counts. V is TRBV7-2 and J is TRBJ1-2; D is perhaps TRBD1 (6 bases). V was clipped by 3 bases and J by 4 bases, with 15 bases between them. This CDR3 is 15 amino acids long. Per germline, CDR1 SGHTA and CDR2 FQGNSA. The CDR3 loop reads CASSLPVGRGYGYTF. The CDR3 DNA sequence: TGTGCCAGCAGCTTGCCCGTGGGCAGGGGCTATGGCTACACCTTC.

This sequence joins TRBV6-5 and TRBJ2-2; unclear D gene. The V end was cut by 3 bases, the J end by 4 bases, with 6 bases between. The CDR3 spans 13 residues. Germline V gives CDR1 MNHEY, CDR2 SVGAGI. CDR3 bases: TGTGCCAGCAGTTATTCCTTCACCGGGGAGCTGTTTTTT. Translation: CASSYSFTGELFF.

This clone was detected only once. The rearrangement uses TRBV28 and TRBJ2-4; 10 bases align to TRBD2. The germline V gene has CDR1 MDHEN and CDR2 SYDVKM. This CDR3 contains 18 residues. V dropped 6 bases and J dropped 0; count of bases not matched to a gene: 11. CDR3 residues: CASSPSGRAEIAKNIQYF. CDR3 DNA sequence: TGTGCCAGCAGCCCAAGCGGGAGGGCCGAGATAGCCAAAAACATTCAGTACTTC.

CDR3 region: CATSGGITEQFF. CDR3 nucleotide sequence: TGTGCCACCTCAGGCGGGATAACTGAGCAGTTCTTC. The rearrangement uses TRBV15 and TRBJ2-1; weak D call: TRBD2 (6 bases). Between the trimmed V and J ends, which lost 8 bases and 9 bases, there was a span of 14 bases. This CDR3 has 12 residues. Germline assignment: CDR1 LNHNV and CDR2 YYDKDF (reference sequence). The whole variable domain, filled in from reference TRBV15 and TRBJ2-1, reads DAMVIQNPRYQVTQFGKPVTLSCSQTLNHNVMYWYQQKSSQAPKLLFHYYDKDFNNEADTPDNFQSRRPNTSFCFLDIRSPGLGDTAMYLCATSGGITEQFFGPGTRLTVL.

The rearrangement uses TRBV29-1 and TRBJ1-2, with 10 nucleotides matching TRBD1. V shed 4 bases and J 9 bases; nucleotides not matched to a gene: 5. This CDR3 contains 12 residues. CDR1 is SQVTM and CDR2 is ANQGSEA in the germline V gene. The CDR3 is CSVGGQGESYTF. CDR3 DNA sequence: TGCAGCGTTGGAGGACAGGGGGAAAGCTACACCTTC.

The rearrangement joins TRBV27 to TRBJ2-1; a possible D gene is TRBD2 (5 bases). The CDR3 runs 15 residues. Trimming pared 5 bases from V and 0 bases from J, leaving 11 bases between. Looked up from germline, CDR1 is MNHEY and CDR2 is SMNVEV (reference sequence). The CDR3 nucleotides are TGTGCCAGCAGTCCAAGCGGAAACTCCTACAATGAGCAGTTCTTC. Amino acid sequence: CASSPSGNSYNEQFF.

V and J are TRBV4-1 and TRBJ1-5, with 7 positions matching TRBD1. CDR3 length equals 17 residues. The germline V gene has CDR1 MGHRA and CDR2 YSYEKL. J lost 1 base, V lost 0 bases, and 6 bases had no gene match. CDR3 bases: TGCGCCAGCAGCCAAGAATACAGGGGCGGCAGCAATCAGCCCCAGCATTTT. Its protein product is CASSQEYRGGSNQPQHF.

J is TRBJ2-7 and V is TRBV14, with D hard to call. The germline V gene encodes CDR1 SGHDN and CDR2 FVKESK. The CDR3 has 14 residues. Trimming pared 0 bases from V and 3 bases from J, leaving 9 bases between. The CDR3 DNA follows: TGTGCCAGCAGCCAAGACCGACACCTCTACGAGCAGTACTTC. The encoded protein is CASSQDRHLYEQYF. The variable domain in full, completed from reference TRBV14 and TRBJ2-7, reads EAGVTQFPSHSVIEKGQTVTLRCDPISGHDNLYWYRRVMGKEIKFLLHFVKESKQDESGMPNNRFLAERTGGTYSTLKVQPAELEDSGVYFCASSQDRHLYEQYFGPGTRLTVT.

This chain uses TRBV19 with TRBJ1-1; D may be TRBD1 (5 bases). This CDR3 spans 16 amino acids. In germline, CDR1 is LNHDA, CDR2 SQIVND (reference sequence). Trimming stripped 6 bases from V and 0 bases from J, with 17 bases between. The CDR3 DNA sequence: TGTGCCAGTAGCGACGGTGACAGATTCATGAACACTGAAGCTTTCTTT. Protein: CASSDGDRFMNTEAFF.

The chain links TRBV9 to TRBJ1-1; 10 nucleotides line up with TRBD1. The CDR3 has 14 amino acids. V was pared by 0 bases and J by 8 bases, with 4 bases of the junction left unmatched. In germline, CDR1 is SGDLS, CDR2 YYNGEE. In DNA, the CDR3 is TGTGCCAGCAGCGTAGCTGGGACAGGGGAGGAAGCTTTCTTT. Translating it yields CASSVAGTGEEAFF. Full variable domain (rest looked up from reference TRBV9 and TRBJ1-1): DSGVTQTPKHLITATGQRVTLRCSPRSGDLSVYWYQQSLDQGLQFLIQYYNGEERAKGNILERFSAQQFPDLHSELNLSSLELGDSALYFCASSVAGTGEEAFFGQGTRLTVV.

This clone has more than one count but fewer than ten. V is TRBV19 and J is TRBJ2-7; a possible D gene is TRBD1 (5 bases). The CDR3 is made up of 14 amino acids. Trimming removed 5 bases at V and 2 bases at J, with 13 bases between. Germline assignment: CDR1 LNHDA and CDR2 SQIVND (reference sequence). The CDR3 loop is CASSGQLYTYEQYF. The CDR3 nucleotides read TGTGCCAGTAGTGGACAACTTTATACCTACGAGCAGTACTTC.

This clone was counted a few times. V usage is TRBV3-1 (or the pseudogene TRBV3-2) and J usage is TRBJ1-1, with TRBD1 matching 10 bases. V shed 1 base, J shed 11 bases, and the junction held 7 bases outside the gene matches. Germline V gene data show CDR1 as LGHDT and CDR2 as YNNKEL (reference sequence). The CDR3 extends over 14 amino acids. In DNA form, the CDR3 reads TGTGCCAGCAGCCAAGTGACAGGGGGCAAGGAGGCTTTCTTT. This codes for CASSQVTGGKEAFF.

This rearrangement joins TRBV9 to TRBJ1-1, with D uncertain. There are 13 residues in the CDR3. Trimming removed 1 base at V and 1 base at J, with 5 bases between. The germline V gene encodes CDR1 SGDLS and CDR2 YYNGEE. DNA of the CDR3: TGTGCCAGCAGCGTATTCGGGAACACTGAAGCTTTCTTT. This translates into CASSVFGNTEAFF.

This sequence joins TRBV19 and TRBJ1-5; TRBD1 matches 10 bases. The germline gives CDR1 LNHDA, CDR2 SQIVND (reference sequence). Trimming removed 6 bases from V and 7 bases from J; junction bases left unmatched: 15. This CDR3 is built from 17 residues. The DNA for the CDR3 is TGTGCCAGTAGCCCTCTGACCGGACAGGGGGGGGGACAGCCCCAGCATTTT. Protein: CASSPLTGQGGGQPQHF.

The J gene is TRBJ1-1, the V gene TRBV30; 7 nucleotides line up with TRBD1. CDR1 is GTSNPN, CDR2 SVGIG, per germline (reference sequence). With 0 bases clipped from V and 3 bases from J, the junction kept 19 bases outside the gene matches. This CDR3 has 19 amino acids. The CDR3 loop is CAWSVGPPGGRPRYTEAFF. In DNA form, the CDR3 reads TGTGCCTGGAGTGTAGGTCCCCCAGGGGGGAGACCTCGATACACTGAAGCTTTCTTT.

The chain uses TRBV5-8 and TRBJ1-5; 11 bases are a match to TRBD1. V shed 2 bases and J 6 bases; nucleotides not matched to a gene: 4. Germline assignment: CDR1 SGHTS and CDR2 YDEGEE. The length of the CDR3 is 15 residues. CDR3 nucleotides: TGTGCCAGCAGCTTTTCGGGACAGGGGGGTCAGCCCCAGCATTTT. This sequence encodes CASSFSGQGGQPQHF.

CDR3 sequence: CASSLGGSQETQYF. The DNA of the CDR3 is TGTGCCAGCAGCTTAGGGGGCAGCCAAGAGACCCAGTACTTC. The J gene is TRBJ2-5, the V gene TRBV7-2; maybe TRBD1 (5 bases). The CDR3 consists of 14 residues. Germline V CDR1 and CDR2: SGHTA, FQGNSA. V lost 1 base, J lost 1 base, and 7 bases lay in between.

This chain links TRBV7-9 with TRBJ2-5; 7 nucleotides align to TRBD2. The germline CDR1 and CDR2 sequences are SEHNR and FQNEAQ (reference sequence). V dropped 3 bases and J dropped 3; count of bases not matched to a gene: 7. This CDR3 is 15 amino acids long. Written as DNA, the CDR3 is TGTGCCAGCAGCTTTGCGGGAGCCGCAAAAGAGACCCAGTACTTC. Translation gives CASSFAGAAKETQYF.

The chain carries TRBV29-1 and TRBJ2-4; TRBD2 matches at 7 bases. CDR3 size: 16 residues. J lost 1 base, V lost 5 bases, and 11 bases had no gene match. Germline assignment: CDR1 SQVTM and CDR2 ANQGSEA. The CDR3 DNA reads TGCAGCGTTAGGCCGATCTCCGGGGGGGCCAAAAACATTCAGTACTTC. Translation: CSVRPISGGAKNIQYF.

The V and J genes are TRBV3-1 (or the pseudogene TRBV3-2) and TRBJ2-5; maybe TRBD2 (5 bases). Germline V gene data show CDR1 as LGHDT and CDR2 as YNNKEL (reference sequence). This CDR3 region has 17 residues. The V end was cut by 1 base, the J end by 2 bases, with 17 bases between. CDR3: CASSQVLTRDRQETQYF. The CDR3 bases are TGTGCCAGCAGCCAAGTACTAACGAGGGATCGGCAAGAGACCCAGTACTTC.

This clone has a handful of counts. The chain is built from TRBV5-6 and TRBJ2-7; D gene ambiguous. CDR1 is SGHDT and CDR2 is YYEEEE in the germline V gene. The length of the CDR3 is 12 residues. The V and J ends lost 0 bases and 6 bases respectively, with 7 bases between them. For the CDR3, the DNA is TGTGCCAGCAGCTTGGTTAGCTTCGAGCAGTACTTC. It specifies CASSLVSFEQYF.

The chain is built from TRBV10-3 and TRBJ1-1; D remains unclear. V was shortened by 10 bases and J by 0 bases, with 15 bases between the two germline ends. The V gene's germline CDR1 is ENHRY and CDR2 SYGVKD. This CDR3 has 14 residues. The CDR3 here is CATKLEGVNTEAFF. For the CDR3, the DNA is TGTGCCACCAAACTCGAGGGTGTGAACACTGAAGCTTTCTTT.

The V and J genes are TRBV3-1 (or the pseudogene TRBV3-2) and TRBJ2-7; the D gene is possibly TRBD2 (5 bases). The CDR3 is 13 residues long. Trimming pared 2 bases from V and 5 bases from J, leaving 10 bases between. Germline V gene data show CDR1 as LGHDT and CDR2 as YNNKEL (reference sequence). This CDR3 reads CASSQTPGNEQYF. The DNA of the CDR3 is TGTGCCAGCAGCCAAACCCCGGGAAACGAGCAGTACTTC.

CDR3 in amino acids: CASSRLRLKDTQYF. In DNA form, the CDR3 reads TGTGCCAGCAGCCGATTACGACTAAAAGATACGCAGTATTTT. V and J are TRBV2 and TRBJ2-3, with D tentatively TRBD2 (5 bases). Germline CDR1 reads SNHLY; CDR2 reads FYNNEI. V was trimmed by 6 bases and J by 5 bases, leaving 15 bases between them. CDR3 length: 14 residues.

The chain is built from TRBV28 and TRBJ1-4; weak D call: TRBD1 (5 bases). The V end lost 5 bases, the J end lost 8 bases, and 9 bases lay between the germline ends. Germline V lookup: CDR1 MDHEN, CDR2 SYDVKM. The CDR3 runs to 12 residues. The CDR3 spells CASSVQGEKLFF. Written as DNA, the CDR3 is TGTGCCAGCAGTGTTCAGGGAGAAAAACTGTTTTTT.

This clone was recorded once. The CDR3 loop is CASSGTRGEKLFF. The CDR3 DNA sequence: TGTGCCAGCAGCGGAACCAGGGGGGAAAAACTGTTTTTT. The chain joins TRBV14 to TRBJ1-4; TRBD1 matches at 7 bases. Trimming cost V 5 bases and J 8 bases; bases outside gene matches: 5. In germline, CDR1 is SGHDN, CDR2 FVKESK. The CDR3 spans 13 residues.